Presented here are 12 T cell receptor beta chains from one specimen sequenced in a study of beta chain features in type 1 diabetes (dated by TCRdb to the late 2010s). The receptor library was made with the immunoSEQ multiplex PCR assay. All of the isolated RNA was reverse transcribed with the High Capacity cDNA Reverse Transcription Kit, so expressed TCRB transcripts were sequenced. TCRdb carries this immuneACCESS record with in-frame sequences only. Its versions omit some clonotypes, under half of them owing to an unresolved V gene in the studies checked, with the rest unexplained. The sample profile shows about 150,000 clones; 8.1% of them were found once. The ten largest clones capture less than 0.85% of the sample. The sample taken for sequencing was central memory CD4+ T cells from blood. The source of these receptors is a young man in good health.

This clone was observed a handful of times. This chain joins TRBV7-2 and TRBJ2-1; D is perhaps TRBD2 (6 bases). CDR1 is SGHTA and CDR2 is FQGNSA in the germline V gene. Trimming cost V 0 bases and J 4 bases, with 13 bases left between them. This CDR3 is built from 16 residues. CDR3 amino acids: CASSLAPGVGYNEQFF. CDR3 in DNA: TGTGCCAGCAGCTTAGCCCCGGGAGTGGGGTACAATGAGCAGTTCTTC. Full variable domain (missing parts from reference TRBV7-2 and TRBJ2-1): GAGVSQSPSNKVTEKGKDVELRCDPISGHTALYWYRQSLGQGLEFLIYFQGNSAPDKSGLPSDRFSAERTGGSVSTLTIQRTQQEDSAVYLCASSLAPGVGYNEQFFGPGTRLTVL.

The chain joins TRBV5-4 to TRBJ1-5; 9 bases are a match to TRBD1. The CDR3 is 16 residues long. V trimming: 4 bases; J trimming: 0 bases; junction bases outside the gene matches: 5. CDR1 SGHNT and CDR2 YYREEE come from the germline V gene (reference sequence). CDR3 in DNA: TGTGCCAGCAGCCCCGGGGGACAGGGTAGCAATCAGCCCCAGCATTTT. It translates to CASSPGGQGSNQPQHF.

This clone was observed a handful of times. The CDR3 spells CASSLKQTETQYF. CDR3 coding DNA: TGTGCCAGCAGTTTGAAACAGACGGAGACCCAGTACTTC. The chain joins TRBV28 to TRBJ2-5; D is undetermined. The CDR3 contains 13 residues. Germline values: CDR1 MDHEN, CDR2 SYDVKM. Deletions cut 3 bases from V and 5 bases from J, with 10 bases between.

This clone was seen ten or more times. This sequence joins TRBV5-4 and TRBJ2-3, with D possibly matching TRBD1 (5 bases). Germline CDR1 is SGHNT and CDR2 is YYREEE (reference sequence). Deletions cut 4 bases from V and 0 bases from J, with 9 bases between. This CDR3 comprises 14 residues. This CDR3 is CASSLRQSTDTQYF. CDR3 nucleotides: TGTGCCAGCAGCCTCAGACAGAGCACAGATACGCAGTATTTT.

This clone was picked up a small number of times. The V and J genes are TRBV7-2 and TRBJ1-1; D call uncertain. The CDR3 is 16 amino acids. The V end lost 7 bases, the J end lost 0 bases, and 18 bases lay between the germline ends. The germline CDR1 and CDR2 sequences are SGHTA and FQGNSA. CDR3 nucleotides: TGTGCCAGCACCCGAGGGATAGGACGGATGAACACTGAAGCTTTCTTT. It is translated as CASTRGIGRMNTEAFF. Using reference TRBV7-2 and TRBJ1-1 for the parts outside the CDR3, the full variable domain is GAGVSQSPSNKVTEKGKDVELRCDPISGHTALYWYRQSLGQGLEFLIYFQGNSAPDKSGLPSDRFSAERTGGSVSTLTIQRTQQEDSAVYLCASTRGIGRMNTEAFFGQGTRLTVV.

This clone came up a few times. The gene calls are TRBV9 and TRBJ1-6, with a weak D call TRBD1 (6 bases). Germline V gene lookup returns CDR1 SGDLS and CDR2 YYNGEE. Trimming stripped 0 bases from V and 7 bases from J, with 14 bases between. The CDR3 runs 16 residues. The CDR3 bases are TGTGCCAGCAGCGTAGGTGAATACAGGGAAAATTCACCCCTCCACTTT. Translation gives CASSVGEYRENSPLHF.

This rearrangement joins TRBV28 to TRBJ1-1; 7 positions match TRBD1. With V trimmed by 7 bases and J by 0 bases, 5 bases remained unmatched. CDR1 MDHEN and CDR2 SYDVKM come from the germline V gene. The CDR3 consists of 14 residues. CDR3 nucleotide sequence: TGTGCCAGCACCCGGACAGGAGTGAACACTGAAGCTTTCTTT. It is translated as CASTRTGVNTEAFF.

This sequence joins TRBV29-1 and TRBJ2-1; 8 bases fit TRBD1. Germline CDR1 is SQVTM and CDR2 is ANQGSEA. V lost 3 bases, J lost 2 bases, and 0 bases stayed unmatched. This CDR3 spans 13 amino acids. The CDR3 protein is CSVDRGPYNEQFF. DNA of the CDR3: TGCAGCGTTGACAGGGGGCCCTACAATGAGCAGTTCTTC.

This clone was recorded at least ten times. V is TRBV29-1 and J is TRBJ2-1, with 10 bases matching TRBD2. The germline CDR1 and CDR2 sequences are SQVTM and ANQGSEA. The ends lost 4 bases at V and 10 bases at J; junction bases unmatched: 13. The CDR3 contains 15 residues. The CDR3 DNA follows: TGCAGCGTTGGGGCTCTAGCGGGGGCTCTAATAGAGCAGTTCTTC. It specifies CSVGALAGALIEQFF.

This clone was counted between two and nine times. The chain has TRBV7-8 and TRBJ1-3, with D possibly matching TRBD1 (6 bases). Germline V lookup: CDR1 SGHVS, CDR2 FQNEAQ. The germline V and J ends were trimmed by 5 bases and 8 bases, with 10 bases remaining between them. The CDR3 spans 12 residues. CDR3 coding DNA: TGTGCCAGCAGCCAACAGGGTGACACCATATATTTT. Its translation is CASSQQGDTIYF.

At least ten counts were recorded for this clone. The V call is TRBV14, the J call TRBJ2-5; 8 bases fit TRBD1. The germline CDR1 and CDR2 sequences are SGHDN and FVKESK. Losses at the gene ends were 4 bases for V and 5 bases for J; bases not matched to a gene: 3. The CDR3 is made up of 13 amino acids. The CDR3 loop is CASSRTGMETQYF. The CDR3 nucleotides are TGTGCCAGCAGCCGGACAGGGATGGAGACCCAGTACTTC.

This clone was observed a handful of times. The rearrangement joins TRBV7-2 to TRBJ2-7; possibly TRBD1 for D (5 bases). The CDR3 contains 14 residues. Germline CDR1 reads SGHTA; CDR2 reads FQGNSA. Trimming shortened V by 6 bases and J by 0 bases, and 12 bases separated the two germline ends. CDR3 protein: CASRPQGDSYEQYF. CDR3 bases: TGTGCCAGCAGGCCCCAGGGTGACTCCTACGAGCAGTACTTC. Complete variable domain (other parts from reference TRBV7-2 and TRBJ2-7): GAGVSQSPSNKVTEKGKDVELRCDPISGHTALYWYRQSLGQGLEFLIYFQGNSAPDKSGLPSDRFSAERTGGSVSTLTIQRTQQEDSAVYLCASRPQGDSYEQYFGPGTRLTVT.